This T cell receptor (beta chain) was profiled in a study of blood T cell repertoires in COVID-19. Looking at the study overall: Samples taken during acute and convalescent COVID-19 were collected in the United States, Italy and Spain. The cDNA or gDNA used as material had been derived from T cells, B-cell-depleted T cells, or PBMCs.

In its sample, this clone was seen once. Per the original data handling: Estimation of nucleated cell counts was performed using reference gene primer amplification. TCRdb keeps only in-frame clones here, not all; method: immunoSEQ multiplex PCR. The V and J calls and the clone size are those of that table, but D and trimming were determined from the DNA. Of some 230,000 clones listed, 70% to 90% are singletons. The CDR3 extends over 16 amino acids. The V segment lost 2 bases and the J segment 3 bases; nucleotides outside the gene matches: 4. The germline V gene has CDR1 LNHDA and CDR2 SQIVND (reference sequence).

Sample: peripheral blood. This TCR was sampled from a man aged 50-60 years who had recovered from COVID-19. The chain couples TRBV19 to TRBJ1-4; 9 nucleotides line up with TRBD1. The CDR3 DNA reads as TGTGCCAGTAGTATAACCGGGACAGGGCCTAATGAAAAACTGTTTTTT. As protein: CASSITGTGPNEKLFF.